This T cell receptor (beta chain) was recovered during a study of Graves' ophthalmopathy and Graves' hyperthyroidism. Findings of the study overall: Most thyroid clonotypes with frequency above 0.001 were detected in blood too. A model built from 13 signatures distinguished ophthalmopathy from stable hyperthyroidism with about 86% sensitivity and about 77% specificity.

Comments on this clonotype: Its antigen is unidentified.

Trimming stripped 2 bases from V and 1 base from J, with 12 bases between. The CDR3 contains 16 residues. Germline CDR1 MNHNS, CDR2 SASEGT. RNA transcripts yielded amplified TCR beta CDR3 regions. The first-round RT-PCR employed HTBI primers together with the Qiagen OneStep RT-PCR kit. A multiplex PCR was then performed as the second round. TCRdb independently ran MiXCR on the multiplex PCR reads; one entry per CDR3 protein. The table shows under 250,000 distinct CDR3 sequences, with around 28% occurring only once. Thyroid ultrasound, orbital computed tomography, TRAb, serum thyroxine and clinical symptoms formed the basis of diagnosis. Sampling about 9.7 ml of fresh peripheral blood provided the PBMCs.

Sequencing used peripheral blood. This TCR was sampled from a man in his fifties with Graves' ophthalmopathy. The chain combines TRBV6-1 with TRBJ1-5; D gene uncertain. CDR3: CASSEFWSDSNQPQHF. The CDR3 DNA is TGTGCCAGCAGTGAATTTTGGTCCGACAGCAATCAGCCCCAGCATTTT.